This T cell receptor (beta chain) comes out of a study of cytomegalovirus exposure and HLA in healthy donors. Study-wide background: Roughly 180 million T cells yielded 100 million to 130 million unique TCR beta sequences, as an earlier analysis found.

Primers for the PCR totalled 60 Vbeta and 13 Jbeta. Measured with immunoSEQ multiplex PCR; TCRdb has only the in-frame clones, and not every one. The table includes roughly 80,000 clones, more than 60% detected once. Worth noting for this clone: What it binds is unknown.

The donors were healthy bone marrow donors. The CDR3 loop spans 15 amino acids. CDR1 and CDR2 (germline): MNHNS, SASEGT. Trimming stripped 0 bases from V and 2 bases from J, with 10 bases between. Findings and limits, study-wide: Investigators reported under 200 TCR beta chains as tied to cytomegalovirus.

This TCR was sampled from a man between 50 and 59 years old in good health and CMV-seropositive. The rearrangement joins TRBV6-1 to TRBJ1-1; tentatively, D is TRBD1 (6 bases). Sequencing was done on a sample of PBMCs. DNA for the CDR3: TGTGCCAGCAGTGAAGCGACACAGGGAAACACTGAAGCTTTCTTT. It encodes CASSEATQGNTEAFF.